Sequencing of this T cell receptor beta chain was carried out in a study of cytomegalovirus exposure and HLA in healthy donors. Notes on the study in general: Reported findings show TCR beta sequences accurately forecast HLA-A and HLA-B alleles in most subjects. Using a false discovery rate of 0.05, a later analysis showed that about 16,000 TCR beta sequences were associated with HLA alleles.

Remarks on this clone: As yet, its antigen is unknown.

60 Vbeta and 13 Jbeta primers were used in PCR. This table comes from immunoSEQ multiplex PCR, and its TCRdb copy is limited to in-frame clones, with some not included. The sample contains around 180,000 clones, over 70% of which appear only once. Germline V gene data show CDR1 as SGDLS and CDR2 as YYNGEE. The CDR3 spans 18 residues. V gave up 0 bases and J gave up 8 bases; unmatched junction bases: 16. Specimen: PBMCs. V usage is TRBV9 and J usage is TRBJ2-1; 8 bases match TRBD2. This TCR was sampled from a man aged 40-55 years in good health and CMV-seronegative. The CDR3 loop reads CASSVGMSGTRLSDEQFF. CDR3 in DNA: TGTGCCAGCAGCGTAGGTATGAGTGGGACTAGGTTGAGCGATGAGCAGTTCTTC.